The entry below gives a single T cell receptor (beta chain) sequence along with its context. This record comes from a study of blood T cell repertoires in COVID-19. CDR3 length equals 15 residues. V was pared by 0 bases and J by 8 bases, with 15 bases between. Germline CDR1 is SGHNT and CDR2 is YYREEE (reference sequence). Sequenced by immunoSEQ multiplex PCR; TCRdb stores in-frame clones only, minus some. The table records some 110,000 clones, approximately 87% of them present only once. Specimen: peripheral blood. The gene calls are TRBV5-4 and TRBJ2-1; D is perhaps TRBD1 (6 bases). The clonotype originates from an older man who had recovered from COVID-19. The CDR3 loop reads CASSLANRATDEQFF. The CDR3 DNA reads TGTGCCAGCAGCTTGGCCAACAGGGCTACGGATGAGCAGTTCTTC.